This T cell receptor (beta chain) stems from a study of blood T cell repertoires in COVID-19. Across the study: The United States, Italy and Spain supplied acute and convalescent COVID-19 samples. Nucleic acid was either cDNA or gDNA, and it came from T cells, B-cell-depleted T cells, or PBMCs.

Original methodology: Using reference gene primer amplification, nucleated cell counts were estimated. The assay was immunoSEQ multiplex PCR, and TCRdb's table has in-frame clones only and misses some. V, J and clone size derive from that table, while D and trimming were established from the DNA sequence. The sample yields about 87,000 clones, around 86% seen once. The germline gives CDR1 SGHDN, CDR2 FVKESK. The V gene end was trimmed by 1 base and the J gene end by 6 bases; junction bases not matched to a gene: 10. This CDR3 comprises 17 residues. Sequencing used peripheral blood. This chain connects TRBV14 to TRBJ2-4; 9 bases align to TRBD2. This TCR was recovered from a man in his forties or fifties with acute or convalescent COVID-19. CDR3 DNA: TGTGCCAGCAGCCAAGGACTAGCGGTTAGGTGGGGAAACATTCAGTACTTC. This sequence encodes CASSQGLAVRWGNIQYF.